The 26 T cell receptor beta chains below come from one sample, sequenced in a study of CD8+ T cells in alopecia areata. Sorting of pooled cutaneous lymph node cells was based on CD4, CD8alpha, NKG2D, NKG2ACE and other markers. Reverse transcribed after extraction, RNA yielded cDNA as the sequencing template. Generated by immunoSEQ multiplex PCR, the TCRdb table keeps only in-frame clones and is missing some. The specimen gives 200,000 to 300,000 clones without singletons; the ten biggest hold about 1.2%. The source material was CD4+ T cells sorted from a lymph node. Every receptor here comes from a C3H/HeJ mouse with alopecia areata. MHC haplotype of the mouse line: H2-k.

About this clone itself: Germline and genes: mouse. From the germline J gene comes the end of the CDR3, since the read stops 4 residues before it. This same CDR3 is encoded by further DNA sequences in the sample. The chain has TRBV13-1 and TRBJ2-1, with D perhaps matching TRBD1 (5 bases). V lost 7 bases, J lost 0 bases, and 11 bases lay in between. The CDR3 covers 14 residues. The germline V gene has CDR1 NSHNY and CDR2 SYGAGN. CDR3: CASSWTNNYAEQFF. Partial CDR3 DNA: TGTGCCAGCTCATGGACAAATAACTATGCT.

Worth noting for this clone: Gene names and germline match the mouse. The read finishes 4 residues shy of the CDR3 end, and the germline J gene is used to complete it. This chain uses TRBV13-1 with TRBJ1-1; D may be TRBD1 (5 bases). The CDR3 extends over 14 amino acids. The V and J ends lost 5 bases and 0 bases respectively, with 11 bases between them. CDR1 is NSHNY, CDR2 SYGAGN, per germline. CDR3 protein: CASSSRDANTEVFF. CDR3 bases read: TGTGCCAGCAGCTCCAGGGATGCAAACACA.

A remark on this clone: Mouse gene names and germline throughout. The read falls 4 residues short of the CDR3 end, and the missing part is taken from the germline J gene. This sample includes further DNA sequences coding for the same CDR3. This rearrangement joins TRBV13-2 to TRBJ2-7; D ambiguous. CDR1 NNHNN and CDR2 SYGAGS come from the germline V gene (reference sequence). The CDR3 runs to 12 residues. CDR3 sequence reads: CASGDRIYEQYF. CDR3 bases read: TGTGCCAGCGGTGACAGAATATAT.

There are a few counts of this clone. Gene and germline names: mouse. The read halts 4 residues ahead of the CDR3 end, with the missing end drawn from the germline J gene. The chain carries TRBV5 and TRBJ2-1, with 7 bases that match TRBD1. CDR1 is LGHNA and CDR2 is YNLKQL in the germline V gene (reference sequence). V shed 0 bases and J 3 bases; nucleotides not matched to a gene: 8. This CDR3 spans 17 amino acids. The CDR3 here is CASSQEGRDRPYAEQFF. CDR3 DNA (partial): TGTGCCAGCAGCCAAGAGGGGCGGGACAGACCCTATGCT.

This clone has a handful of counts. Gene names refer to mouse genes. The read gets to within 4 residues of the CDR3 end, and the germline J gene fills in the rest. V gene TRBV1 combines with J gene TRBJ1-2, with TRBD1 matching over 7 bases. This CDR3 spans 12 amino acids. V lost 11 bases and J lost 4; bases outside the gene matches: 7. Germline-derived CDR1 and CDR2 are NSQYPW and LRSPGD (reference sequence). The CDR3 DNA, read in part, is TGCACCGCCGGGACAGAAGGCTCC. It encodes CTAGTEGS. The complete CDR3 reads CTAGTEGSDYTF.

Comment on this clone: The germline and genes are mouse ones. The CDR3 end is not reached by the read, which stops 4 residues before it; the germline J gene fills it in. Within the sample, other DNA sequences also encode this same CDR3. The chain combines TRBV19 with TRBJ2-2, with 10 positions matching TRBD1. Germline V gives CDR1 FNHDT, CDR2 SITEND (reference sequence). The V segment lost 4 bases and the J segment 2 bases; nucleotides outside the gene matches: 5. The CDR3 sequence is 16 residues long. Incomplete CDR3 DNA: TGTGCCAGCAGTCCTCCGGGACAGGGGAACACCGGG. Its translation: CASSPPGQGNTG. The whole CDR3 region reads CASSPPGQGNTGQLYF.

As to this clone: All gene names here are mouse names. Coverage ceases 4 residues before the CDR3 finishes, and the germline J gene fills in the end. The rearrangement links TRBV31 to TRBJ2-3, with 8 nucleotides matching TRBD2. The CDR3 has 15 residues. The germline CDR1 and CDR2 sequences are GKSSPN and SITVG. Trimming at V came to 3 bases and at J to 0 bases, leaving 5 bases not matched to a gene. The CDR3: CAWRRTGSSAETLYF. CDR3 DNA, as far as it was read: TGTGCCTGGAGGCGGACTGGGTCTAGTGCAGAA.

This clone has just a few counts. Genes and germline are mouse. CDR3 DNA (partial): TGTGCCAGCTGGGGGGGTGCAGAA. Amino acid sequence: CASWGGAE. In full, the CDR3 is CASWGGAETLYF. The rearrangement joins TRBV13-2 to TRBJ2-3, with 7 bases lining up with TRBD2. The CDR3 goes on 4 residues after the read ends, and that part is filled in from the germline J gene. V gave up 7 bases and J gave up 1 base; unmatched junction bases: 0. Germline V CDR1 and CDR2: NNHNN, SYGAGS (reference sequence). CDR3 length: 12 amino acids.

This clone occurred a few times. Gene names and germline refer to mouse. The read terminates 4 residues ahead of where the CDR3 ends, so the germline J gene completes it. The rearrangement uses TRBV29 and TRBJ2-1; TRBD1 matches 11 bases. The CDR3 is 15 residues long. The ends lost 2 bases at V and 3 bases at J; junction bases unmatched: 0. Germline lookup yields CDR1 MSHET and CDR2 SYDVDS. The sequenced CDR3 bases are TGTGCTAGCAGTTTAGGGACAGGGGGCTATGCT. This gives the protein CASSLGTGGYA. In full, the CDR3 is CASSLGTGGYAEQFF. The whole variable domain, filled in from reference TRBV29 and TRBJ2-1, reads DMKVTQMPRYLIKRMGENVLLECGQDMSHETMYWYRQDPGLGLQLIYISYDVDSNSEGDIPKGYRVSRKKREHFSLILDSAKTNQTSVYFCASSLGTGGYAEQFFGPGTRLTVL.

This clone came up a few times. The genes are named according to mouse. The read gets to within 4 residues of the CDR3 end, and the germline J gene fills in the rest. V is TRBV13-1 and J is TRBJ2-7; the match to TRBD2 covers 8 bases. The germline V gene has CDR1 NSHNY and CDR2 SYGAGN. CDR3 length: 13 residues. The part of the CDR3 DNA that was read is TGTGCCAGCAGTGCGAACTGGGGGTAT. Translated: CASSANWGY. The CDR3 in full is CASSANWGYEQYF.

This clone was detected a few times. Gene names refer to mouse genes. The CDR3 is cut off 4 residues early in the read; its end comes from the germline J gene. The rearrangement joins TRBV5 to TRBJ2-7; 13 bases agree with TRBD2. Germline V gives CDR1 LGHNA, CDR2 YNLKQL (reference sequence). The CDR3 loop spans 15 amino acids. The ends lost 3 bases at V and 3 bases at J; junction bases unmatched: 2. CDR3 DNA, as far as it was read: TGTGCCAGCAGCCACCGGGACTGGGGGGGCTAT. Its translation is CASSHRDWGGY. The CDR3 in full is CASSHRDWGGYEQYF.

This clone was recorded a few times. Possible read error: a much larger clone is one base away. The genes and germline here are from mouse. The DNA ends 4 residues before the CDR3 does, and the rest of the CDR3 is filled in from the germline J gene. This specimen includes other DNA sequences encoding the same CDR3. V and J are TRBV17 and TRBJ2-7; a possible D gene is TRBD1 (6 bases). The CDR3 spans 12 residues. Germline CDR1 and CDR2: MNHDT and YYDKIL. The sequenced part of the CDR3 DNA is TGTGCTAGCAGTAGTCAGGGGTAT. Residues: CASSSQGY. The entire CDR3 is CASSSQGYEQYF.

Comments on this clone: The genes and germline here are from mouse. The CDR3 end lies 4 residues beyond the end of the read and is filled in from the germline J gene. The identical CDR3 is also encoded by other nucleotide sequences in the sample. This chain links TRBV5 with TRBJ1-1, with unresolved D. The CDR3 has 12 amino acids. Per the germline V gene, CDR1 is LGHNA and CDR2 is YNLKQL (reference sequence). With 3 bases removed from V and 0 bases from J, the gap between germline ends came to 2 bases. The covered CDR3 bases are TGTGCCAGCAGCCAGTCAAACACA. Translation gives CASSQSNT. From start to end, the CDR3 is CASSQSNTEVFF.

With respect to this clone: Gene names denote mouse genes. Partial CDR3 DNA: TGCACCTGCAGTGCCCCCTTTAGTGCAGAA. Translating it yields CTCSAPFSAE. The CDR3 in its entirety is CTCSAPFSAETLYF. The genes are TRBV1 and TRBJ2-3; D is unclear. The CDR3 end is not reached by the read, which stops 4 residues before it; the germline J gene fills it in. The CDR3 spans 14 residues. The V and J ends lost 3 bases and 0 bases respectively, with 7 bases between them. Germline V gene data show CDR1 as NSQYPW and CDR2 as LRSPGD (reference sequence).

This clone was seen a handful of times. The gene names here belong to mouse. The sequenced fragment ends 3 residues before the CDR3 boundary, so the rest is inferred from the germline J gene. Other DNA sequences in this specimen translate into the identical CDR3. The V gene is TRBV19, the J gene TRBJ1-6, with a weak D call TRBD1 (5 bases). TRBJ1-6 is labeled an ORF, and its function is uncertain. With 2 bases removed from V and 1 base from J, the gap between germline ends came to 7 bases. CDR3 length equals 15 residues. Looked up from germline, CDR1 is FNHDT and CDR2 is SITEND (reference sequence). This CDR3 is CASSIQGSYNSPLYF. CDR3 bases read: TGTGCCAGCAGTATCCAGGGATCCTATAATTCGCCC.

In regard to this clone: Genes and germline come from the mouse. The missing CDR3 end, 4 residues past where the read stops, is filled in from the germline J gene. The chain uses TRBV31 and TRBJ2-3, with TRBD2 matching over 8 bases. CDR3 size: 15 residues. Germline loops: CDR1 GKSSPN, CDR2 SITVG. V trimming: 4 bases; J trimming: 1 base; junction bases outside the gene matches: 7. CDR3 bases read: TGTGCCTGGAATAGGGGGGGCGTTGGTGCAGAA. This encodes CAWNRGGVGAE. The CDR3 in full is CAWNRGGVGAETLYF.

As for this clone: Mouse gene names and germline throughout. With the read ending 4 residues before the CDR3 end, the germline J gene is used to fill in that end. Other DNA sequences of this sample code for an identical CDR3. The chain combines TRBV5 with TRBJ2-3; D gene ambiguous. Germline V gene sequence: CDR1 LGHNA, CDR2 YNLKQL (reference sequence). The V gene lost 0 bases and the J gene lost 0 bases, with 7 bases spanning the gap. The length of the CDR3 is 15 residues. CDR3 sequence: CASSQETSSAETLYF. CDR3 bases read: TGTGCCAGCAGCCAAGAAACATCTAGTGCAGAA.

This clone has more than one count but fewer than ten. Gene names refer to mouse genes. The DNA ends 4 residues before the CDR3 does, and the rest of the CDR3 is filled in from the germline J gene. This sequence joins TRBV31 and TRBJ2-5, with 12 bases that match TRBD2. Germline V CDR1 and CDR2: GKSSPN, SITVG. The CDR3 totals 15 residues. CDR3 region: CAWSLDWGGADTQYF. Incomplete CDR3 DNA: TGTGCCTGGAGTCTAGACTGGGGGGGCGCAGAC.

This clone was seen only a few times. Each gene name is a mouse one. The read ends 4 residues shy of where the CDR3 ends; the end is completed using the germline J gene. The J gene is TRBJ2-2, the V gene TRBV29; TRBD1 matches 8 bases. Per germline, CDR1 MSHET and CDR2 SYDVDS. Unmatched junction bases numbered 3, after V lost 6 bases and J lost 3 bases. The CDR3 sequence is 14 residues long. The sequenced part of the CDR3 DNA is TGTGCTAGCAGGCAGGGGGCGGACACCGGG. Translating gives CASRQGADTG. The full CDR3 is CASRQGADTGQLYF.

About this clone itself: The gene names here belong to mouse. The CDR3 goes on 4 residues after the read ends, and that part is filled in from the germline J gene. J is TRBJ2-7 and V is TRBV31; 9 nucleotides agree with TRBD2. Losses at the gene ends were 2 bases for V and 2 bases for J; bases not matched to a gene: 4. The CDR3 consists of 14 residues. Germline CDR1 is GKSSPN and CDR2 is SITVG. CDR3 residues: CAWSTGTGPYEQYF. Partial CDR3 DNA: TGTGCCTGGAGTACCGGGACTGGGCCCTAT. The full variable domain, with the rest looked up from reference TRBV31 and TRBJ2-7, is AQTIHQWPVAEIKAVGSPLSLGCTIKGKSSPNLYWYWQATGGTLQQLFYSITVGQVESVVQLNLSASRPKDDQFILSTEKLLLSHSGFYLCAWSTGTGPYEQYFGPGTRLTVL.

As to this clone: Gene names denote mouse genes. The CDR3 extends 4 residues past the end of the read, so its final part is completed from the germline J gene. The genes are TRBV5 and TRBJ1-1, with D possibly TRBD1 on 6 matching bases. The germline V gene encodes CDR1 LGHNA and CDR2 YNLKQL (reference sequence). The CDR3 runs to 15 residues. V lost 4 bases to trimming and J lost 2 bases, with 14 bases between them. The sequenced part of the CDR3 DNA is TGTGCCAGCAGCCTCCTACAGGGAAGCAACACA. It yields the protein CASSLLQGSNT. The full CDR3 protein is CASSLLQGSNTEVFF.

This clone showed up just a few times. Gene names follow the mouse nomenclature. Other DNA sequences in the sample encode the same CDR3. The sequenced part of the CDR3 DNA is TGTGCCAGCAGTGCTGGGGGGCCCTATGCT. It specifies CASSAGGPYA. The CDR3 in full is CASSAGGPYAEQFF. The chain recombines TRBV13-1 with TRBJ2-1, with 8 bases matching TRBD2. The DNA ends 4 residues before the CDR3 does, and the rest of the CDR3 is filled in from the germline J gene. Per the germline V gene, CDR1 is NSHNY and CDR2 is SYGAGN. V lost 3 bases to trimming and J lost 3 bases; unmatched junction nucleotides: 2. The CDR3 is made up of 14 amino acids.

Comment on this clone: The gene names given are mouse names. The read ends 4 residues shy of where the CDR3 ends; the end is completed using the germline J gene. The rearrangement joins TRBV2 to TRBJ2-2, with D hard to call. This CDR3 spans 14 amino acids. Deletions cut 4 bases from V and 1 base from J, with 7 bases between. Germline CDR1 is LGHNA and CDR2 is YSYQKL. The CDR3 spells CASSPDKNTGQLYF. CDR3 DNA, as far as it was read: TGTGCCAGCAGCCCAGACAAAAACACCGGG.

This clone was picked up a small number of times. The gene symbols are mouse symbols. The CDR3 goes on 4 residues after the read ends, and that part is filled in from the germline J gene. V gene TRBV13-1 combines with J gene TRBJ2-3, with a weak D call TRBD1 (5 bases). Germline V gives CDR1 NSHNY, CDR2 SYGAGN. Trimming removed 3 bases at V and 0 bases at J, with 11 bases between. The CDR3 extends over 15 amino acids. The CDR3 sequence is CASSAQGLSAETLYF. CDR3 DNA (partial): TGTGCCAGCAGTGCGCAGGGCCTAAGTGCAGAA.

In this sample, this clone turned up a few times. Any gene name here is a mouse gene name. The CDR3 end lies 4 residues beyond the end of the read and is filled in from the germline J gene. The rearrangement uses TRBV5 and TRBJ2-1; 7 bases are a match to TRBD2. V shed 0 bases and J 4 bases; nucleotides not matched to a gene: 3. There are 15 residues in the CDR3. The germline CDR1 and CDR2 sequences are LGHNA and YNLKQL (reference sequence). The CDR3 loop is CASSQELGLYAEQFF. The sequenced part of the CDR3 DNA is TGTGCCAGCAGCCAAGAACTGGGGTTGTATGCT.

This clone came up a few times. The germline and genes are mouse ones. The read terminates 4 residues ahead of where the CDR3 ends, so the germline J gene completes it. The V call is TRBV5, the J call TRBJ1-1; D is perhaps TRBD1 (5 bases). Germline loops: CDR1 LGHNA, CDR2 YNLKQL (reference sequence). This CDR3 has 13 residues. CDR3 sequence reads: CASSQEWGGEVFF. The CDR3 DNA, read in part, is TGTGCCAGCAGCCAAGAATGGGGGGGA.